The TCR beta chain under discussion was sequenced for a study of long-term antiretroviral therapy in people with HIV. Version v3.0 of the immunoSEQ assay ran at survey level. Generated by immunoSEQ multiplex PCR, the TCRdb table keeps only in-frame clones and is missing some. The table includes 35,000 to 45,000 clones, 94% detected once. One or more pre-ART and two or more post-ART PBMC samples were available from each donor. Germline CDR1 and CDR2: ENHRY and SYGVKD. The V and J ends lost 2 bases and 4 bases, in that order; junction bases with no gene match: 2. The CDR3 runs 14 residues. V and J are TRBV10-3 and TRBJ2-5; 9 bases are a match to TRBD2. The sample here was unsorted PBMCs, taken 4.1 years after starting antiretroviral therapy. The receptor's source is a woman aged 45-59 years with HIV. The CDR3: CAISEGGGGETQYF. CDR3 DNA: TGTGCCATCAGTGAGGGCGGGGGGGGAGAGACCCAGTACTTC.